Each of the 24 T cell receptor beta chains below was sequenced from the same sample in a study of blood T cell repertoires in COVID-19. Produced via immunoSEQ multiplex PCR; TCRdb's table is partial and in-frame only. The sample comprises about 480,000 clones, 80% to 90% of which are singletons, and about 0.91% rests with the top ten. The specimen sequenced was peripheral blood. These receptors were collected from a man younger than 35 with COVID-19, enrolled during active disease.

This clone was seen more than once but under ten times. The chain uses TRBV6-4 and TRBJ1-6, with TRBD1 as a possible D gene (5 bases). V lost 4 bases, J lost 14 bases, and 12 bases lay in between. Germline CDR1 and CDR2: MRHNA and SNTAGT. The CDR3 has 12 residues. Written as DNA, the CDR3 is TGTGCCAGCAGTGGGGTCGGGGGTTCCCTCCACTTT. Residues: CASSGVGGSLHF.

This chain connects TRBV5-4 to TRBJ1-4; the match to TRBD1 covers 9 bases. The CDR3 loop spans 16 amino acids. The V gene end was trimmed by 3 bases and the J gene end by 1 base; junction bases not matched to a gene: 4. Germline V gives CDR1 SGHNT, CDR2 YYREEE (reference sequence). The CDR3 loop is CASSSGQGRTNEKLFF. The DNA of the CDR3 is TGTGCCAGCAGCTCGGGACAGGGAAGAACTAATGAAAAACTGTTTTTT.

The CDR3 DNA reads as TGCGCCAGCACCCCGGGACAGGGCTTTGCCGAGCAGTACTTC. This codes for CASTPGQGFAEQYF. The chain joins TRBV5-1 to TRBJ2-7, with 9 bases lining up with TRBD1. This CDR3 region has 14 residues. V shed 6 bases and J 6 bases; nucleotides not matched to a gene: 10. Germline V gene data show CDR1 as SGHRS and CDR2 as YFSETQ.

The rearrangement uses TRBV19 and TRBJ1-5; D uncertain. The length of the CDR3 is 14 residues. CDR1 and CDR2 (germline): LNHDA, SQIVND (reference sequence). V was clipped by 7 bases and J by 1 base, with 11 bases between them. CDR3 DNA: TGTGCCAGTAAGGTCATACAGAGCAATCAGCCCCAGCATTTT. This translates into CASKVIQSNQPQHF.

The chain has TRBV7-2 and TRBJ1-1; D uncertain. Trimming took 4 bases from V and 1 from J, leaving 7 bases between them. Germline V gene data show CDR1 as SGHTA and CDR2 as FQGNSA. The CDR3 is 13 residues long. The CDR3 DNA sequence: TGTGCCAGCAGCTACAACACGAACACTGAAGCTTTCTTT. Translated: CASSYNTNTEAFF. The whole variable domain, filled in from reference TRBV7-2 and TRBJ1-1, reads GAGVSQSPSNKVTEKGKDVELRCDPISGHTALYWYRQSLGQGLEFLIYFQGNSAPDKSGLPSDRFSAERTGGSVSTLTIQRTQQEDSAVYLCASSYNTNTEAFFGQGTRLTVV.

The V and J genes are TRBV6-1 and TRBJ1-5; weak D call: TRBD1 (6 bases). Germline CDR1 reads MNHNS; CDR2 reads SASEGT. V lost 3 bases, J lost 1 base, and 13 bases lay in between. This CDR3 has 16 residues. The CDR3 is CASSDDRTVSNQPQHF. The CDR3 DNA is TGTGCCAGCAGTGATGACAGGACCGTAAGCAATCAGCCCCAGCATTTT.

For this clone: The sample carries other DNA sequences with the same CDR3. V and J are TRBV14 and TRBJ2-7, with 8 bases aligning to TRBD1. Per the germline V gene, CDR1 is SGHDN and CDR2 is FVKESK. V was pared by 4 bases and J by 4 bases, with 0 bases of the junction left unmatched. The CDR3 runs 12 residues. The CDR3 DNA sequence: TGTGCCAGCAGCCGACAGGGGTACGAGCAGTACTTC. It codes for CASSRQGYEQYF.

This sequence joins TRBV2 and TRBJ1-2; 7 positions agree with TRBD1. The CDR3 has 15 amino acids. CDR1 and CDR2 from the germline V gene are SNHLY and FYNNEI. The V segment lost 4 bases and the J segment 8 bases; nucleotides outside the gene matches: 13. CDR3 nucleotides: TGTGCCAGCAGTGGGGATGGAGGGGGCGCCGGAGGCTACACCTTC. It translates to CASSGDGGGAGGYTF.

The chain is built from TRBV6-1 and TRBJ2-7, with 12 bases that match TRBD2. Germline CDR1 and CDR2: MNHNS and SASEGT. The J segment lost 5 bases and the V segment lost 3 bases, leaving 5 bases of the junction unmatched. The CDR3 sequence is 15 residues long. The CDR3 region is CASSETSGSIHEQYF. CDR3 DNA: TGTGCCAGCAGTGAGACTAGCGGGAGTATCCACGAGCAGTACTTC.

The chain links TRBV5-4 to TRBJ2-1; no firm D call. The CDR3 spans 15 residues. V lost 0 bases and J lost 0, with 7 bases in between. Germline V gene sequence: CDR1 SGHNT, CDR2 YYREEE (reference sequence). CDR3 residues: CASSLGVGSYNEQFF. In nucleotides, the CDR3 is TGTGCCAGCAGCTTGGGAGTCGGCTCCTACAATGAGCAGTTCTTC. The full variable domain, rest sourced from reference TRBV5-4 and TRBJ2-1, is ETGVTQSPTHLIKTRGQQVTLRCSSQSGHNTVSWYQQALGQGPQFIFQYYREEENGRGNFPPRFSGLQFPNYSSELNVNALELDDSALYLCASSLGVGSYNEQFFGPGTRLTVL.

The CDR3 protein is CSVEQGPGETQYF. The CDR3 region has the DNA TGCAGCGTTGAACAGGGGCCGGGGGAGACCCAGTACTTC. The J gene is TRBJ2-5, the V gene TRBV29-1; perhaps TRBD1 as D (6 bases). This CDR3 comprises 13 residues. Germline values: CDR1 SQVTM, CDR2 ANQGSEA. Trimming cost V 2 bases and J 5 bases, with 12 bases left between them.

The chain recombines TRBV27 with TRBJ2-1; D gene unclear. The ends were cut back, 0 bases at V and 9 bases at J, with 15 bases in the middle. Germline V CDR1 and CDR2: MNHEY, SMNVEV (reference sequence). The length of the CDR3 is 15 residues. The CDR3 DNA reads as TGTGCCAGCAGTTTATCCTCTCGTGGTAGCCTTGAGCAGTTCTTC. This translates into CASSLSSRGSLEQFF.

CDR3 in DNA: TGTGCCAGCTTGGGGCGGGGTACCTACGAGCAGTACTTC. Translating gives CASLGRGTYEQYF. The chain couples TRBV13 to TRBJ2-7; maybe TRBD2 (6 bases). The V gene lost 8 bases and the J gene lost 2 bases, with 13 bases spanning the gap. The length of the CDR3 is 13 residues. Germline V gene sequence: CDR1 PRHDT, CDR2 FYEKMQ (reference sequence).

The chain combines TRBV7-2 with TRBJ1-1; tentatively, D is TRBD1 (5 bases). The V gene's germline CDR1 is SGHTA and CDR2 FQGNSA. The CDR3 extends over 15 amino acids. The V end lost 1 base, the J end lost 2 bases, and 11 bases lay between the germline ends. As DNA, the CDR3 is TGTGCCAGCAGCTTAGGTCGAACAGGTAACACTGAAGCTTTCTTT. As protein: CASSLGRTGNTEAFF.

Only a few counts were recorded for this clone. The chain employs TRBV7-5 and TRBJ2-7; the D call of TRBD2 is as the table states it, not checked on the DNA. TRBV7-5 is designated a pseudogene. This CDR3 has 19 residues. The CDR3 is CVRSFSGMSPDPVGNEQYF. The CDR3 DNA sequence: TGTGTCAGAAGCTTTAGCGGGATGTCGCCCGACCCGGTCGGCAACGAGCAGTACTTC.

This sequence joins TRBV15 and TRBJ2-7; 12 nucleotides align to TRBD2. V shed 1 base, J shed 3 bases, and the junction held 7 bases outside the gene matches. From germline, CDR1 is LNHNV and CDR2 YYDKDF (reference sequence). This CDR3 is built from 17 residues. CDR3 in DNA: TGTGCCACCAGCAGAGTTGGGTCGGGACTAGCGGGCTACGAGCAGTACTTC. Encoded protein: CATSRVGSGLAGYEQYF.

The rearrangement links TRBV7-2 to TRBJ2-2; TRBD2 matches at 9 bases. The CDR3 length is 15 residues. V trimming: 3 bases; J trimming: 7 bases; junction bases outside the gene matches: 6. Per germline, CDR1 SGHTA and CDR2 FQGNSA. The CDR3 DNA reads TGTGCCAGCAGCTTCTCTAGCGGGGCTGGCGGGGAGCTGTTTTTT. This encodes CASSFSSGAGGELFF.

V is TRBV2 and J is TRBJ2-4; 9 positions match TRBD1. Trimming at V came to 8 bases and at J to 3 bases, leaving 5 bases not matched to a gene. This CDR3 has 14 residues. The germline V gene has CDR1 SNHLY and CDR2 FYNNEI. CDR3: CASWDRVDKNIQYF. The CDR3 DNA follows: TGTGCCAGCTGGGACAGGGTCGACAAAAACATTCAGTACTTC.

J is TRBJ2-7 and V is TRBV30; 7 bases line up with TRBD2. The CDR3 totals 14 residues. With 0 bases clipped from V and 6 bases from J, the junction kept 8 bases outside the gene matches. Germline values: CDR1 GTSNPN, CDR2 SVGIG (reference sequence). The CDR3, as DNA: TGTGCCTGGAGTGTTCCCAGCGGGGCCTCCGAGCAGTACTTC. It yields the protein CAWSVPSGASEQYF.

This chain uses TRBV5-1 with TRBJ1-6; D is ambiguous. The CDR3 loop spans 16 amino acids. V was pared by 0 bases and J by 7 bases, with 14 bases between. Germline CDR1 is SGHRS and CDR2 is YFSETQ. This chain's CDR3 is CASSLAPVVANSPLHF. CDR3 nucleotide sequence: TGCGCCAGCAGCTTGGCCCCAGTTGTAGCCAATTCACCCCTCCACTTT. Variable domain in full (rest from reference TRBV5-1 and TRBJ1-6): KAGVTQTPRYLIKTRGQQVTLSCSPISGHRSVSWYQQTPGQGLQFLFEYFSETQRNKGNFPGRFSGRQFSNSRSEMNVSTLELGDSALYLCASSLAPVVANSPLHFGNGTRLTVT.

The rearrangement joins TRBV2 to TRBJ1-1, with D tentatively TRBD1 (6 bases). Germline assignment: CDR1 SNHLY and CDR2 FYNNEI. Trimming removed 11 bases at V and 0 bases at J, with 16 bases between. The CDR3 totals 14 residues. CDR3 sequence reads: CAQRWTDLNTEAFF. CDR3 nucleotide sequence: TGTGCCCAGCGTTGGACAGACTTGAACACTGAAGCTTTCTTT.

The chain couples TRBV11-3 to TRBJ2-7, with D maybe TRBD2 (5 bases). From germline, CDR1 is SGHNT and CDR2 YENEEA. V lost 1 base to trimming and J lost 4 bases, with 17 bases between them. The CDR3 is made up of 16 amino acids. This CDR3 is CASSLGPAEAGYEQYF. The CDR3 region has the DNA TGTGCCAGCAGCTTAGGCCCCGCGGAGGCCGGGTACGAGCAGTACTTC.

The rearrangement links TRBV19 to TRBJ2-2; 9 bases are shared with TRBD1. Germline V gene data show CDR1 as LNHDA and CDR2 as SQIVND (reference sequence). The CDR3 is made up of 14 amino acids. With 6 bases clipped from V and 7 bases from J, the junction kept 6 bases outside the gene matches. The CDR3, as DNA: TGTGCCAGTAGCTCCGGGACAGGGATCGGGGAGCTGTTTTTT. Translation: CASSSGTGIGELFF.

This chain joins TRBV5-1 and TRBJ2-2; 14 bases match TRBD2. The CDR3 runs 15 residues. The V segment lost 4 bases and the J segment 5 bases; nucleotides outside the gene matches: 1. Germline V lookup: CDR1 SGHRS, CDR2 YFSETQ. DNA of the CDR3: TGCGCCAGCAGCGGGACTAGCGGGAGTACCGGGGAGCTGTTTTTT. Translation: CASSGTSGSTGELFF.